This T cell receptor beta chain was obtained from a study of blood T cell repertoires in COVID-19 (dated by TCRdb to the early 2020s). With respect to the entire study: The collaborator samples originated in the United States, Italy and Spain and spanned the acute and convalescent phases of COVID-19. Samples were obtained from the ongoing ImmuneRACE study (first 160 participants) and from some 1,200 subjects provided by 6 global collaborators. The sample metadata nearly always contained a de-identified subject ID, COVID-19 status, age in years and sex. Where available, HLA class I and class II types were obtained from metadata supplied by the sample provider rather than from assay-based typing. A freely available public database, intended as a resource for researchers studying the immune response to SARS-CoV-2, is where the repertoires were released. Deeply sampled blood TCRbeta repertoires from subjects exposed to, actively infected with, or recovered from COVID-19 were included in the dataset. The material from the prospective study consisted of cDNA or gDNA derived from T cells, B-cell-depleted T cells, or PBMCs. Findings and caveats that apply to the study as a whole: The amount of clinical and demographic metadata varied by source and participant and was provided uncurated.

The junction shows trimming of 3 bases on V and 9 bases on J, plus 23 bases between the germline ends. The germline V gene (reference sequence) yields SEHNR for CDR1 and FQNEAQ for CDR2. The CDR3 sequence holds 16 residues, the cysteine and phenylalanine included. The sequence is cut down to CDR3 DNA, 48 bases in frame from base 1. The collaborating institutions used their own protocols to collect whole blood in K2EDTA tubes. For TCRbeta analysis, collaborators shipped samples in one of three forms: frozen whole blood, isolated PBMCs, or DNA extracted from either of those sample types. The immunoSEQ Assay, a bias-controlled multiplex PCR, was used to amplify TCRbeta CDR3 regions from genomic DNA. As for how the authors treated the data: The number of nucleated cells in each sample was estimated from the amplification of reference gene primers within the assay. To quantify the absolute abundance of each unique TCRbeta CDR3 rearrangement, sequence reads were collapsed and filtered. Productive Simpson clonality was computed per sample as the square root of Simpson's diversity index over productive rearrangements. Sourced from immuneACCESS, this table was stored by TCRdb with only in-frame sequences that have V and J called. A share of the clones is absent; for the studies checked, an unresolved V gene accounts for under half, and the remainder has no known explanation. V, J and clone size derive from that table, while D and trimming were established from the DNA sequence. The sample profile shows over 200,000 clones; around four fifths of them were found once. Roughly 5.8% of the sample rests with the top ten.

Points on this clone: Its antigen remains unidentified. No quality values exist for individual bases; no much larger clone is one base distant.

The V and J genes are TRBV7-9 and TRBJ1-2; the best D guess is TRBD1, with 5 bases matching. Sequenced sample: peripheral blood. The clonotype comes from an elderly man with acute or convalescent COVID-19. The nucleotides read TGTGCCAGCAGCTTGTGGGGGGGTGGCTCTATCTGGAGCTACACCTTC. This sequence encodes CASSLWGGGSIWSYTF.